This T cell receptor (beta chain) emerged from a study of Graves' ophthalmopathy and Graves' hyperthyroidism. General study points: Blood shared most expanded thyroid clonotypes above 0.001 frequency.

The trim removed 5 bases at V and 0 bases at J, leaving 9 bases unmatched. Germline lookup yields CDR1 SQVTM and CDR2 ANQGSEA. The CDR3 is 15 amino acids. Hyperthyroidism patients, aged 18 to 65, were newly diagnosed, under 2 months' duration. Excluded were patients with other autoimmune diseases, uncontrolled infections, pregnancy or lactation. This clonotype was recorded at least ten times. Its antigen is unknown. TCR beta CDR3 regions were amplified from RNA transcripts. Second-round multiplex PCR came after a first-round RT-PCR that employed HTBI primers. MiXCR, applied by TCRdb to the multiplex PCR reads, yields one record per CDR3 protein. The profile shows 500,000 to 700,000 distinct CDR3 sequences, approximately 37% of them singletons.

The J gene is TRBJ1-2, the V gene TRBV29-1, with TRBD1 matching 7 bases. The sequence came from an adult man with Graves' hyperthyroidism. Sequencing was performed on peripheral blood or thyroid tissue (not recorded which). The CDR3, as DNA: TGCAGCGTTCGGGGACAGACCGATTCTAACTATGGCTACACCTTC. Its translation is CSVRGQTDSNYGYTF. Variable domain in full (rest from reference TRBV29-1 and TRBJ1-2): SAVISQKPSRDICQRGTSLTIQCQVDSQVTMMFWYRQQPGQSLTLIATANQGSEATYESGFVIDKFPISRPNLTFSTLTVSNMSPEDSSIYLCSVRGQTDSNYGYTFGSGTRLTVV.